Below are 15 T cell receptor beta chains sequenced from a single sample in a study of CD8 T cells in Susac syndrome. Reverse transcription used about 0.45 to 1 ug RNA and random hexamers. TCRdb used MiXCR to reprocess the immunoSEQ multiplex PCR reads, holding one entry per CDR3 protein. The table records about 190,000 distinct CDR3 sequences, about 91% of them present only once. Material: CD4+ T cells from PBMCs. These receptors came from a human donor with Susac syndrome.

V gene TRBV9 combines with J gene TRBJ2-2; the match to TRBD1 covers 8 bases. The trim removed 3 bases at V and 5 bases at J, leaving 6 bases unmatched. The V gene's germline CDR1 is SGDLS and CDR2 YYNGEE. The CDR3 has 15 amino acids. Here the CDR3 reads CASSARQGWTGELFF. In DNA form, the CDR3 reads TGTGCCAGCAGCGCTCGACAGGGGTGGACCGGGGAGCTGTTTTTT.

The chain is built from TRBV24-1 and TRBJ1-1; 7 positions match TRBD1. The CDR3 runs to 17 residues. Germline loops: CDR1 KGHDR, CDR2 SFDVKD. The junction had 10 bases not matched to a gene; V was cut back by 3 bases and J by 1 base. The CDR3 reads CATSDGPGTDKNTEAFF. Written as DNA, the CDR3 is TGTGCCACCAGTGATGGGCCCGGGACAGATAAGAACACTGAAGCTTTCTTT.

J is TRBJ2-3 and V is TRBV12-3 or TRBV12-4; no clear D. V was pared by 3 bases and J by 0 bases, with 7 bases between. The CDR3 contains 14 residues. The DNA of the CDR3 is TGTGCCAGCAGTTTTAGGGCTAGCACAGATACGCAGTATTTT. Protein: CASSFRASTDTQYF.

The CDR3: CASSQVPSRGVAKNIQYF. CDR3 nucleotides: TGTGCCAGCAGCCAAGTGCCCAGTAGGGGAGTAGCCAAAAACATTCAGTACTTC. The chain is built from TRBV3-1 and TRBJ2-4; the D call may be TRBD1 or TRBD2 (5 bases each). CDR3 length equals 18 residues. V was pared by 1 base and J by 0 bases, with 16 bases between. Germline V gives CDR1 LGHDT, CDR2 YNNKEL (reference sequence).

The rearrangement joins TRBV3-1 to TRBJ2-1; the match to TRBD2 covers 8 bases. The CDR3 is 16 residues long. CDR1 is LGHDT and CDR2 is YNNKEL in the germline V gene (reference sequence). J gave up 2 bases and V 4 bases, and 7 bases lay outside the gene matches. The CDR3 DNA reads as TGTGCCAGCAGCCGCCGACTAGCGTCCACCTACAATGAGCAGTTCTTC. It specifies CASSRRLASTYNEQFF.

This chain uses TRBV6-5 with TRBJ2-2; D remains ambiguous. Germline lookup yields CDR1 MNHEY and CDR2 SVGAGI. The CDR3 loop spans 15 amino acids. V dropped 4 bases and J dropped 4 bases, with 13 bases sitting between them. This CDR3 reads CASSLALGPTGELFF. The CDR3 DNA follows: TGTGCCAGCAGTTTGGCCCTAGGGCCCACCGGGGAGCTGTTTTTT.

CDR3 sequence reads: CASSPRTSWLLYEQYF. CDR3 sequence (DNA): TGTGCCAGCAGTCCCCGGACTAGCTGGCTGCTCTACGAGCAGTACTTC. The chain is built from TRBV28 and TRBJ2-7; 8 bases are a match to TRBD2. CDR3 length: 16 amino acids. CDR1 MDHEN and CDR2 SYDVKM come from the germline V gene. V lost 5 bases, J lost 3 bases, and 12 bases stayed unmatched.

The chain carries TRBV5-1 and TRBJ2-5, with 10 bases matching TRBD2. The germline gives CDR1 SGHRS, CDR2 YFSETQ. Trimming at V came to 4 bases and at J to 7 bases, leaving 13 bases not matched to a gene. The CDR3 length is 16 residues. The CDR3, as DNA: TGCGCCAGCAGCCCGATCCGAGCGGGGGGGCTGAGGACCCAGTACTTC. Encoded protein: CASSPIRAGGLRTQYF.

A single count supports this clonotype. Because the CDR3 is missing its conserved closing phenylalanine or tryptophan, this is likely a read error. The rearrangement links TRBV5-1 to TRBJ2-5; 10 bases line up with TRBD1. V shed 0 bases, J shed 3 bases, and the junction held 2 bases outside the gene matches. Germline-derived CDR1 and CDR2 are SGHRS and YFSETQ. This CDR3 is 15 amino acids long. The CDR3 DNA sequence: TGCGCCAGCAGCTTGGAAGGGACAGGGGAAGAGACCCAGTACTCC. Protein sequence: CASSLEGTGEETQYS.

V and J are TRBV20-1 and TRBJ2-1; 8 nucleotides agree with TRBD2. The CDR3 sequence is 15 residues long. V lost 0 bases to trimming and J lost 4 bases; unmatched junction nucleotides: 5. Germline V CDR1 and CDR2: DFQATT, SNEGSKA (reference sequence). The DNA of the CDR3 is TGCAGTGCTAGAGATAGCGGGACACCTTACAATGAGCAGTTCTTC. This encodes CSARDSGTPYNEQFF.

The chain couples TRBV12-3 or TRBV12-4 to TRBJ1-5; 9 bases are a match to TRBD1. The J segment lost 1 base and the V segment lost 6 bases, leaving 7 bases of the junction unmatched. The CDR3 extends over 16 amino acids. The CDR3 DNA is TGTGCCAGCAGCCTCACAGGGGGCAGGAGCAATCAGCCCCAGCATTTT. It is translated as CASSLTGGRSNQPQHF.

The chain links TRBV12-3 or TRBV12-4 to TRBJ2-3; TRBD1 agrees at 9 bases. The CDR3 covers 15 residues. V trimming: 6 bases; J trimming: 4 bases; junction bases outside the gene matches: 8. As DNA, the CDR3 is TGTGCCAGCAGCCTTGACAGGGGGATGTCAGATACGCAGTATTTT. This gives the protein CASSLDRGMSDTQYF.

The chain employs TRBV7-9 and TRBJ2-2, with D perhaps TRBD2 (5 bases). The CDR3 consists of 14 residues. V was cut by 5 bases and J by 0 bases, with 7 bases left in between. Germline CDR1 reads SEHNR; CDR2 reads FQNEAQ (reference sequence). In DNA form, the CDR3 reads TGTGCCAGCAGCCAACTAGCGAACACCGGGGAGCTGTTTTTT. It yields the protein CASSQLANTGELFF.

V gene TRBV19 combines with J gene TRBJ1-2, with a tentative D call TRBD1 (6 bases). Germline-derived CDR1 and CDR2 are LNHDA and SQIVND (reference sequence). The CDR3 is 15 amino acids. Trimming left V 1 base short and J 2 bases short, with 11 bases between. The CDR3 region is CASSIARGPNYGYTF. For the CDR3, the DNA is TGTGCCAGTAGTATAGCCCGGGGGCCGAACTATGGCTACACCTTC.

In nucleotides, the CDR3 is TGTGCCAGCAGACGGGACAAACCCACCGGGGAGCTGTTTTTT. It is translated as CASRRDKPTGELFF. V gene TRBV5-4 combines with J gene TRBJ2-2; a weak D match, TRBD1 (6 bases). From germline, CDR1 is SGHNT and CDR2 YYREEE (reference sequence). The CDR3 spans 14 residues. Deletions cut 5 bases from V and 4 bases from J, with 12 bases between.